One and the same sample provided the 9 T cell receptor beta chains below, sequenced in a study of control samples from healthy donors and cancer patients. Assay used: immunoSEQ multiplex PCR; TCRdb lists only in-frame clones, some missing. The sample lists 140,000 or so clones, 75% to 95% occurring once. Sequencing was done on a sample of blood. The receptor source for this set is a man aged 25-45 years in good health.

The chain recombines TRBV27 with TRBJ2-3; 7 bases match TRBD1. Germline V gene lookup returns CDR1 MNHEY and CDR2 SMNVEV (reference sequence). There are 16 residues in the CDR3. Unmatched junction bases numbered 7, after V lost 2 bases and J lost 2 bases. The CDR3: CASSLIPGGHTDTQYF. DNA for the CDR3: TGTGCCAGCAGTTTAATCCCAGGGGGTCACACAGATACGCAGTATTTT.

The CDR3 protein is CASSMGQGAGYGYTF. The CDR3 DNA reads as TGTGCCAGCAGCATGGGACAGGGGGCGGGCTATGGCTACACCTTC. The chain carries TRBV3-1 (or the pseudogene TRBV3-2) and TRBJ1-2; TRBD1 agrees at 12 bases. The J segment lost 4 bases and the V segment lost 5 bases, leaving 5 bases of the junction unmatched. CDR3 length: 15 residues. CDR1 is LGHDT, CDR2 YNNKEL, per germline (reference sequence).

The chain is built from TRBV24-1 and TRBJ2-7; tentative D call: TRBD1 (6 bases). The CDR3 covers 17 residues. V dropped 0 bases and J dropped 5 bases, with 19 bases sitting between them. Germline CDR1 is KGHDR and CDR2 is SFDVKD. The DNA of the CDR3 is TGTGCCACCAGTGATTTGGGACCGGGACAATCTATCCACGAGCAGTACTTC. This translates into CATSDLGPGQSIHEQYF.

The V gene is TRBV30, the J gene TRBJ1-4; D gene ambiguous. Germline V gene sequence: CDR1 GTSNPN, CDR2 SVGIG (reference sequence). V lost 2 bases and J 7 bases, leaving 8 bases between the germline ends. The CDR3 loop spans 12 amino acids. CDR3 region: CAWSKDVEKLFF. The CDR3 DNA reads as TGTGCCTGGAGTAAAGATGTTGAAAAACTGTTTTTT.

The chain employs TRBV11-2 and TRBJ1-1, with D unresolved. Germline CDR1 and CDR2: SGHAT and FQNNGV. The CDR3 consists of 16 residues. V was shortened by 0 bases and J by 0 bases, with 11 bases between the two germline ends. The CDR3 loop is CASSLDADSLNTEAFF. The CDR3, as DNA: TGTGCCAGCAGCTTAGATGCAGATAGCTTGAACACTGAAGCTTTCTTT.

V usage is TRBV7-9 and J usage is TRBJ2-1; TRBD2 matches at 9 bases. CDR1 and CDR2 from the germline V gene are SEHNR and FQNEAQ (reference sequence). The CDR3 consists of 13 residues. V shed 1 base, J shed 15 bases, and the junction held 7 bases outside the gene matches. The CDR3 spells CASSLGSSGALFF. In nucleotides, the CDR3 is TGTGCCAGCAGCTTAGGTTCTAGCGGGGCATTGTTCTTC. Full variable domain (remainder filled in from reference TRBV7-9 and TRBJ2-1): DTGVSQNPRHKITKRGQNVTFRCDPISEHNRLYWYRQTLGQGPEFLTYFQNEAQLEKSRLLSDRFSAERPKGSFSTLEIQRTEQGDSAMYLCASSLGSSGALFFGPGTRLTVL.

The chain couples TRBV6-5 to TRBJ2-2, with TRBD1 identical over 7 bases. Germline V CDR1 and CDR2: MNHEY, SVGAGI. The length of the CDR3 is 14 residues. J lost 4 bases, V lost 6 bases, and 5 bases had no gene match. This CDR3 is CASRIYRGTGELFF. The CDR3 DNA reads TGTGCCAGCAGAATCTACAGGGGCACCGGGGAGCTGTTTTTT.

This chain connects TRBV14 to TRBJ1-2; D is perhaps TRBD1 (5 bases). V shed 2 bases and J shed 3 bases, with 10 bases lying between them. CDR3 size: 14 residues. Germline lookup yields CDR1 SGHDN and CDR2 FVKESK. In DNA, the CDR3 is TGTGCCAGCAGCCAATTAGGAGGGGACTATGGCTACACCTTC. It yields the protein CASSQLGGDYGYTF.

V usage is TRBV5-1 and J usage is TRBJ2-2; TRBD1 matches 9 bases. Germline V lookup: CDR1 SGHRS, CDR2 YFSETQ. The V and J ends lost 4 bases and 4 bases, in that order; junction bases with no gene match: 5. The CDR3 sequence is 15 residues long. This CDR3 reads CASSTGTGSTGELFF. As DNA, the CDR3 is TGCGCCAGCAGCACCGGGACAGGGAGCACCGGGGAGCTGTTTTTT. Combining the CDR3 with reference TRBV5-1 and TRBJ2-2 gives the whole variable domain KAGVTQTPRYLIKTRGQQVTLSCSPISGHRSVSWYQQTPGQGLQFLFEYFSETQRNKGNFPGRFSGRQFSNSRSEMNVSTLELGDSALYLCASSTGTGSTGELFFGEGSRLTVL.